Each of the 30 T cell receptor beta chains below was sequenced from the same sample in a study of cytomegalovirus exposure and HLA in healthy donors. The primer mix had 60 Vbeta and 13 Jbeta primers. Assay: immunoSEQ multiplex PCR; the TCRdb copy retains only in-frame clones and omits some. This sample carries about 140,000 clones, roughly 80% of them seen once, and the ten largest clones take 1.2%. Sequences were obtained from PBMCs. Source of these receptors: a female donor in good health and CMV-seronegative.

The rearrangement links TRBV7-8 to TRBJ2-5, with no clear D. V lost 3 bases and J lost 0, with 8 bases in between. The CDR3 length is 14 residues. The germline V gene encodes CDR1 SGHVS and CDR2 FQNEAQ. The CDR3 sequence: CASSLSVDQETQYF. For the CDR3, the DNA is TGTGCCAGCAGCTTGTCGGTCGACCAAGAGACCCAGTACTTC. Full variable domain (outside the CDR3, taken from reference TRBV7-8 and TRBJ2-5): GAGVSQSPRYKVAKRGQDVALRCDPISGHVSLFWYQQALGQGPEFLTYFQNEAQLDKSGLPSDRFFAERPEGSVSTLKIQRTQQEDSAVYLCASSLSVDQETQYFGPGTRLLVL.

The rearrangement links TRBV5-4 to TRBJ2-6, with a tentative D call TRBD2 (5 bases). This CDR3 comprises 13 residues. CDR1 is SGHNT and CDR2 is YYREEE in the germline V gene (reference sequence). V lost 4 bases and J 12 bases, leaving 14 bases between the germline ends. In nucleotides, the CDR3 is TGTGCCAGCAGCCCCGGGGTGAACCCCGTCCTGACTTTC. It yields the protein CASSPGVNPVLTF.

CDR3 sequence reads: CASSLADRYYGYTF. The CDR3 DNA reads as TGTGCCAGCAGCTTAGCGGACAGGTACTATGGCTACACCTTC. The chain joins TRBV7-9 to TRBJ1-2, with 7 bases aligning to TRBD1. The CDR3 covers 14 residues. V lost 0 bases and J lost 3; bases outside the gene matches: 1. CDR1 is SEHNR and CDR2 is FQNEAQ in the germline V gene (reference sequence).

The V gene is TRBV10-3, the J gene TRBJ1-2; TRBD1 agrees at 11 bases. Germline loops: CDR1 ENHRY, CDR2 SYGVKD. J was trimmed by 6 bases and V by 5 bases; bases with no gene match: 5. The CDR3 runs to 14 residues. The CDR3 region has the DNA TGTGCCATCAGTACCGGACAGGGGGCCAATGGCTACACCTTC. Translating it yields CAISTGQGANGYTF.

This chain links TRBV7-9 with TRBJ2-7, with D possibly TRBD1 on 6 matching bases. Germline values: CDR1 SEHNR, CDR2 FQNEAQ (reference sequence). Trimming removed 5 bases at V and 5 bases at J, with 16 bases between. The CDR3 length is 14 residues. The CDR3 protein is CASSTDRGPHEQYF. The CDR3 nucleotides read TGTGCCAGCAGCACGGACAGAGGGCCCCACGAGCAGTACTTC.

The chain couples TRBV5-6 to TRBJ1-2; no clear D. Germline V gives CDR1 SGHDT, CDR2 YYEEEE. This CDR3 has 16 amino acids. The ends were cut back, 0 bases at V and 0 bases at J, with 12 bases in the middle. CDR3 region: CASSLGAAPANYGYTF. In DNA, the CDR3 is TGTGCCAGCAGCTTGGGTGCGGCGCCCGCTAACTATGGCTACACCTTC.

The V call is TRBV10-3, the J call TRBJ1-2, with 8 bases fitting TRBD1. This CDR3 has 13 amino acids. Germline V gene sequence: CDR1 ENHRY, CDR2 SYGVKD. The V and J ends lost 4 bases and 4 bases, in that order; junction bases with no gene match: 2. The CDR3 nucleotides are TGTGCCATCAGTGCCGGGACAGGCTATGGCTACACCTTC. Its translation is CAISAGTGYGYTF.

This chain uses TRBV6-5 with TRBJ1-5, with D tentatively TRBD1 (6 bases). The CDR3 spans 15 residues. Trimming took off 6 bases at V and 2 bases at J, with 14 bases between the two ends. CDR1 and CDR2 from the germline V gene are MNHEY and SVGAGI. The CDR3 sequence is CASSPQGAGNQPQHF. DNA of the CDR3: TGTGCCAGCAGCCCACAGGGTGCCGGCAATCAGCCCCAGCATTTT.

The V gene is TRBV30, the J gene TRBJ2-1; TRBD1 is a possible D gene (6 bases). Between the trimmed V and J ends, which lost 2 bases and 9 bases, there was a span of 14 bases. The germline V gene has CDR1 GTSNPN and CDR2 SVGIG (reference sequence). The CDR3 has 13 residues. CDR3 in amino acids: CAWSNSGAVEQFF. As DNA, the CDR3 is TGTGCCTGGAGTAATTCAGGGGCGGTTGAGCAGTTCTTC.

On this clone: One end of the junction fails to match germline, which may point to a read error. The chain is built from TRBV13 and TRBJ2-6; TRBD2 aligns across 7 bases. Germline lookup yields CDR1 PRHDT and CDR2 FYEKMQ (reference sequence). The CDR3 spans 19 residues. As DNA, the CDR3 is TGTGCCAGCAGCCCATGGGGGGAGGGGTCGAGGTCTGAGGCCAACGTCCTGACTTTC. Translation: CASSPWGEGSRSEANVLTF.

The rearrangement uses TRBV27 and TRBJ1-5; 9 nucleotides match TRBD1. CDR1 is MNHEY and CDR2 is SMNVEV in the germline V gene (reference sequence). The CDR3 totals 19 residues. Trimming removed 2 bases from V and 0 bases from J; junction bases left unmatched: 11. The CDR3: CASSLTGTGINYSNQPQHF. Written as DNA, the CDR3 is TGTGCCAGCAGTTTAACCGGGACAGGGATCAATTATAGCAATCAGCCCCAGCATTTT.

Worth noting for this clone: Sequence at one end of the junction differs from germline and may be a read error. The J gene is TRBJ2-1, the V gene TRBV29-1; no definite D call. This CDR3 is 12 amino acids long. CDR1 and CDR2 (germline): SQVTM, ANQGSEA. The DNA for the CDR3 is TGCAGCGTTGAAGTCTTGAGGCGTGAGCGGTTCTTC. Its translation is CSVEVLRRERFF.

The chain employs TRBV7-3 and TRBJ2-1; the D gene is possibly TRBD2 (7 bases). The germline V and J ends were trimmed by 4 bases and 9 bases, with 16 bases remaining between them. Germline-derived CDR1 and CDR2 are SGHTA and FQGTGA. The CDR3 sequence is 14 residues long. The CDR3 loop reads CASSSPGGRGEQFF. The CDR3 DNA is TGTGCCAGCAGCTCCCCGGGGGGCCGGGGTGAGCAGTTCTTC.

The chain carries TRBV4-1 and TRBJ1-2; no clear D gene. This CDR3 region has 14 residues. V lost 2 bases and J 5 bases, leaving 12 bases between the germline ends. Germline V gene sequence: CDR1 MGHRA, CDR2 YSYEKL. In DNA, the CDR3 is TGCGCCAGCAGCCAACATATCGCGACTTATGGCTACACCTTC. It is translated as CASSQHIATYGYTF.

The chain combines TRBV4-1 with TRBJ1-5, with a tentative D call TRBD1 (5 bases). CDR1 and CDR2 (germline): MGHRA, YSYEKL. The V gene lost 0 bases and the J gene lost 2 bases, with 11 bases spanning the gap. This CDR3 region has 16 residues. CDR3 loop: CASSQDEGVGNQPQHF. Here the CDR3 DNA reads TGCGCCAGCAGCCAAGATGAAGGGGTGGGCAATCAGCCCCAGCATTTT.

The chain combines TRBV2 with TRBJ2-5, with 9 bases lining up with TRBD2. Germline CDR1 SNHLY, CDR2 FYNNEI. The CDR3 has 15 residues. With 2 bases clipped from V and 6 bases from J, the junction kept 7 bases outside the gene matches. CDR3 residues: CASSERAGGSKTQYF. In DNA form, the CDR3 reads TGTGCCAGCAGTGAAAGAGCGGGAGGAAGTAAGACCCAGTACTTC.

The V call is TRBV2, the J call TRBJ1-2; a possible D gene is TRBD1 (5 bases). CDR1 and CDR2 from the germline V gene are SNHLY and FYNNEI. V shed 7 bases and J shed 5 bases, with 17 bases lying between them. The CDR3 spans 14 residues. The DNA for the CDR3 is TGTGCCAGCATGCGGGGCAGGGAGCTTTATGGCTACACCTTC. Translation: CASMRGRELYGYTF.

This rearrangement joins TRBV2 to TRBJ1-2; 9 bases are shared with TRBD1. Germline values: CDR1 SNHLY, CDR2 FYNNEI. This CDR3 is 13 amino acids long. V was pared by 7 bases and J by 6 bases, with 6 bases of the junction left unmatched. CDR3 sequence reads: CASTLDRGHGYTF. DNA for the CDR3: TGTGCCAGCACCCTGGACAGGGGACATGGCTACACCTTC.

This clone turned up a few times. The V and J genes are TRBV6-4 and TRBJ2-3; 9 bases align to TRBD1. J gave up 5 bases and V 0 bases, and 0 bases lay outside the gene matches. Germline assignment: CDR1 MRHNA and CDR2 SNTAGT. The CDR3 sequence is 14 residues long. DNA for the CDR3: TGTGCCAGCAGTGACTCGACAGGGGGAGATACGCAGTATTTT. Translating it yields CASSDSTGGDTQYF.

This chain links TRBV30 with TRBJ2-3; D might be TRBD2 (5 bases). Germline loops: CDR1 GTSNPN, CDR2 SVGIG (reference sequence). The CDR3 is 16 amino acids. V lost 0 bases to trimming and J lost 0 bases, with 13 bases between them. The CDR3 loop is CAWSVLSGTSTDTQYF. The CDR3 DNA sequence: TGTGCCTGGAGTGTACTGAGCGGAACTAGCACAGATACGCAGTATTTT.

The rearrangement links TRBV9 to TRBJ2-1; the match to TRBD2 covers 8 bases. V dropped 0 bases and J dropped 6; count of bases not matched to a gene: 5. The CDR3 is 15 amino acids. Germline lookup yields CDR1 SGDLS and CDR2 YYNGEE. In DNA form, the CDR3 reads TGTGCCAGCAGCGTAGACAGCGGGAGTGCCAATGAGCAGTTCTTC. Amino acid sequence: CASSVDSGSANEQFF.

This chain uses TRBV28 with TRBJ1-5; 8 nucleotides match TRBD1. J was trimmed by 9 bases and V by 3 bases; bases with no gene match: 7. The CDR3 contains 14 residues. Germline V gene data show CDR1 as MDHEN and CDR2 as SYDVKM. The CDR3 here is CASSFEQGVRPQHF. The CDR3 nucleotides are TGTGCCAGCAGTTTTGAACAGGGGGTTCGGCCCCAGCATTTT.

The rearrangement links TRBV6-1 to TRBJ1-6; the D gene is possibly TRBD1 (5 bases). V was trimmed by 3 bases and J by 7 bases, leaving 7 bases between them. The CDR3 sequence is 13 residues long. Germline CDR1 MNHNS, CDR2 SASEGT. The CDR3 reads CASSDPGNSPLHF. The CDR3 DNA is TGTGCCAGCAGTGATCCAGGGAATTCACCCCTCCACTTT.

The chain employs TRBV25-1 and TRBJ1-4; a weak D match, TRBD1 (5 bases). Germline V CDR1 and CDR2: MGHDK, SYGVNS. The V end was cut by 2 bases, the J end by 7 bases, with 17 bases between. The CDR3 runs to 16 residues. In DNA, the CDR3 is TGTGCCAGCAGTGAAACAATGGGCAGGGTGGTTGAAAAACTGTTTTTT. Encoded protein: CASSETMGRVVEKLFF. The entire variable domain, with the rest obtained from reference TRBV25-1 and TRBJ1-4, is as follows: EADIYQTPRYLVIGTGKKITLECSQTMGHDKMYWYQQDPGMELHLIHYSYGVNSTEKGDLSSESTVSRIRTEHFPLTLESARPSHTSQYLCASSETMGRVVEKLFFGSGTQLSVL.

About this clone: A junction boundary mismatches the germline segment, possibly from a read error. DNA of the CDR3: TGTGCCAGCAGTGTCCAGGACACCAGGTTC. It yields the protein CASSVQDTRF. The V and J genes are TRBV2 and TRBJ1-2; D may be TRBD1 (5 bases). This CDR3 spans 10 amino acids. Germline CDR1 reads SNHLY; CDR2 reads FYNNEI.

CDR3 sequence: CASSQEGGPAVTDTQYF. Here the CDR3 DNA reads TGCGCCAGCAGCCAAGAGGGGGGTCCTGCTGTCACAGATACGCAGTATTTT. V gene TRBV4-1 combines with J gene TRBJ2-3; D perhaps matches TRBD2 (6 bases). The CDR3 runs 17 residues. Germline V CDR1 and CDR2: MGHRA, YSYEKL. Trimming removed 0 bases at V and 2 bases at J, with 15 bases between.

The CDR3 reads CASSLSWSSGSYNEQFF. CDR3 bases: TGCGCCAGCAGCTTGAGCTGGTCTAGCGGGTCCTACAATGAGCAGTTCTTC. The chain joins TRBV5-1 to TRBJ2-1; 8 nucleotides align to TRBD2. This CDR3 is built from 17 residues. The ends lost 1 base at V and 1 base at J; junction bases unmatched: 7. The germline CDR1 and CDR2 sequences are SGHRS and YFSETQ.

This sequence joins TRBV30 and TRBJ2-7; D ambiguous. V lost 1 base and J 5 bases, leaving 9 bases between the germline ends. The CDR3 loop spans 12 amino acids. Germline V CDR1 and CDR2: GTSNPN, SVGIG (reference sequence). For the CDR3, the DNA is TGTGCCTGGAGTGCCAACCGGGACGAGCAGTACTTC. As protein: CAWSANRDEQYF. Looking up the rest from reference TRBV30 and TRBJ2-7 gives the full variable domain: SQTIHQWPATLVQPVGSPLSLECTVEGTSNPNLYWYRQAAGRGLQLLFYSVGIGQISSEVPQNLSASRPQDRQFILSSKKLLLSDSGFYLCAWSANRDEQYFGPGTRLTVT.

The CDR3 coding sequence is TGTGCCAGCAGCGTACTCCCGAGGGACACTGAAGCTTTCTTT. It codes for CASSVLPRDTEAFF. The rearrangement links TRBV9 to TRBJ1-1, with D hard to call. This CDR3 is built from 14 residues. Trimming left V 1 base short and J 3 bases short, with 10 bases between. Germline V gene data show CDR1 as SGDLS and CDR2 as YYNGEE.

The V and J genes are TRBV2 and TRBJ1-1, with D uncertain. The CDR3 sequence is 13 residues long. With 4 bases removed from V and 0 bases from J, the gap between germline ends came to 6 bases. The V gene's germline CDR1 is SNHLY and CDR2 FYNNEI. The CDR3 nucleotides are TGTGCCAGCAGTGTACAGTTGAACACTGAAGCTTTCTTT. Its protein is CASSVQLNTEAFF.